This is a list of T cell receptor beta chains from one sample in a study of blood T cell repertoires in COVID-19. Clones were sequenced by immunoSEQ multiplex PCR, and TCRdb holds only the in-frame ones, with some missing. The sample has approximately 220,000 clones; roughly 91% are singletons. Specimen: PBMCs or T cells enriched from blood (not recorded which). All receptors derive from a woman in her thirties with acute COVID-19. The CDR3 runs from the conserved cysteine through the conserved F or W. A D gene is named only where the DNA matches it firmly. For some rows the clone size is stated as once, few or many, or as a class when expanded; others skip it.

TRBV6-1	NA	NA	13	TRBJ1-1	TGTGCCAGCAGTGAAGACAGGGAAACTGAAGCTTTCTTT	CASSEDRETEAFF
TRBV3-1/TRBV3-2	NA	NA	16	TRBJ1-3	TGTGCCAGCAGCCAAGCATGGGCCAGGGCTGGAAACACCATATATTTT	CASSQAWARAGNTIYF
TRBV3-1/TRBV3-2	NA	NA	12	TRBJ2-2	TGTGCCAGCAGCCAAACTATGGGGGAGCTGTTTTTT	CASSQTMGELFF
TRBV11-2	NA	once	15	TRBJ2-1	TGTGCCAGCAGCTTATTCGCGGGGCCCAACAATGAGCAGTTCTTC	CASSLFAGPNNEQFF
TRBV7-9	NA	NA	13	TRBJ1-2	TGTGCCAGCAGCCCGTCAGGGTATTCAGGCTACACCTTC	CASSPSGYSGYTF
TRBV11-2	NA	NA	12	TRBJ2-1	TGTGCCAGCAGCTCCGAACAATTTGAGCAGTTCTTC	CASSSEQFEQFF
TRBV7-3	TRBD1	NA	15	TRBJ1-1	TGTGCCAGCAGCCCGGACAGGGGGCGAAACACTGAAGCTTTCTTT	CASSPDRGRNTEAFF
TRBV2	NA	few	12	TRBJ2-7	TGTGCCAGCAAAGTGGGCATCTACGAGCAGTACTTC	CASKVGIYEQYF
TRBV20-1	NA	NA	11	TRBJ2-7	TGCAGTGCTAGAGTGGCCAACGAGCAGTACTTC	CSARVANEQYF
TRBV6-5	TRBD1	NA	14	TRBJ2-7	TGTGCCAGCAGTACGGTGGGACAGCACTACGAGCAGTACTTC	CASSTVGQHYEQYF
TRBV30	NA	NA	16	TRBJ1-2	TGTGCCTGGAGTGGCCCCTCAGGGGTGCCGAACTATGGCTACACCTTC	CAWSGPSGVPNYGYTF
TRBV28	TRBD1	NA	14	TRBJ1-2	TGTGCCAGCAGTGGCATAGGGACAGGGGCTGGCTACACCTTC	CASSGIGTGAGYTF
TRBV10-3	TRBD1	NA	14	TRBJ2-5	TGTGCCATCAGTGAAGGGACAGGGTTGGAGACCCAGTACTTC	CAISEGTGLETQYF
TRBV2	NA	NA	16	TRBJ1-2	TGTGCCAGCAGTAAAGAACAGGACCGGGTTATCTATGGCTACACCTTC	CASSKEQDRVIYGYTF
TRBV2	TRBD1	NA	17	TRBJ1-4	TGTGCCAGCAGAACCGGGACAGACCATCCCCGTAATGAAAAACTGTTTTTT	CASRTGTDHPRNEKLFF
TRBV6-2/TRBV6-3	NA	NA	11	TRBJ2-3	TGTGCCAGCAGCGAGGAAGATACGCAGTATTTT	CASSEEDTQYF
TRBV2	TRBD1	NA	19	TRBJ1-6	TGTGCCAGCACCAACGATCCCACCGGGACAGGGGTCCATAATTCACCCCTCCACTTT	CASTNDPTGTGVHNSPLHF
TRBV7-2	TRBD1	NA	15	TRBJ1-4	TGTGCCAGCAGCCCGTCAGGGGGGAGCCTTGAAAAACTGTTTTTT	CASSPSGGSLEKLFF
TRBV12-3/TRBV12-4	NA	NA	13	TRBJ1-1	TGTGCCAGCAGTTCCGGCGGTAACACTGAAGCTTTCTTT	CASSSGGNTEAFF
TRBV18	NA	NA	15	TRBJ2-2	TGTGCCAGCTCCCTTTACCGAGCGAACACCGGGGAGCTGTTTTTT	CASSLYRANTGELFF
TRBV5-1	TRBD1	NA	15	TRBJ1-1	TGCGCCAGCAGCCCCAGACAGGGGGCAAACACTGAAGCTTTCTTT	CASSPRQGANTEAFF
TRBV28	NA	NA	12	TRBJ2-7	TGTGCCAGCAGTTTAGGCCCAGGGGAGCAGTACTTC	CASSLGPGEQYF
TRBV6-2/TRBV6-3	NA	NA	15	TRBJ1-5	TGTGCCAGCAGTCCAAGGGGAAATAGCAATCAGCCCCAGCATTTT	CASSPRGNSNQPQHF
TRBV30	NA	NA	14	TRBJ1-1	TGTGCCTGGGGACGCACCAGGGCAGACACTGAAGCTTTCTTT	CAWGRTRADTEAFF
TRBV11-2	NA	NA	14	TRBJ2-5	TGTGCCAGCAGCCCGACTTTAAGGCAAGAGACCCAGTACTTC	CASSPTLRQETQYF
TRBV28	TRBD1	few	20	TRBJ1-1	TGTGCCAGCAGTTTAAACAGCCTACGGGACAGGGGAATAAGGGACACTGAAGCTTTCTTT	CASSLNSLRDRGIRDTEAFF
TRBV28	NA	NA	17	TRBJ1-1	TGTGCCAGCAGTTTGCTGGGCAGCCCAAATACTAACACTGAAGCTTTCTTT	CASSLLGSPNTNTEAFF
TRBV19	NA	NA	13	TRBJ1-1	TGTGCCAGTAGTATGACTATGAACACTGAAGCTTTCTTT	CASSMTMNTEAFF
TRBV5-1	NA	NA	15	TRBJ1-2	TGCGCCAGCAGCCTTTGGACAGAATCAAGCTATGGCTACACCTTC	CASSLWTESSYGYTF
TRBV14	NA	NA	18	TRBJ1-1	TGTGCCAGCAGCCACCCCAGGGCCCTATCGGGTATGAACACTGAAGCTTTCTTT	CASSHPRALSGMNTEAFF
TRBV6-2/TRBV6-3	NA	once	13	TRBJ1-3	TGTGCCAGCAGTTACCTCTCTGGAAACACCATATATTTT	CASSYLSGNTIYF
TRBV25-1	NA	NA	16	TRBJ1-4	TGTGCCAGCAGTGCGCGGTCCTTGGTCCCTAATGAAAAACTGTTTTTT	CASSARSLVPNEKLFF
TRBV10-3	NA	many	13	TRBJ1-2	TGTGCCATCAGTGAGGGCAGGGACTATGGCTACACCTTC	CAISEGRDYGYTF
TRBV6-1	TRBD1	NA	15	TRBJ1-2	TGTGCCAGCAGTGAGTGGACAGGGATTAACTATGGCTACACCTTC	CASSEWTGINYGYTF
TRBV7-2	NA	few	16	TRBJ1-5	TGTGCCAGCAGCTTATTCGGAGAGTATAGCAATCAGCCCCAGCATTTT	CASSLFGEYSNQPQHF
TRBV3-1/TRBV3-2	NA	NA	14	TRBJ1-1	TGTGCCAGCAGCCCCGCGCACCAGAACACTGAAGCTTTCTTT	CASSPAHQNTEAFF
TRBV7-9	NA	NA	12	TRBJ2-3	TGTGCCAGCAGCGGGGGGAGTACTACGCAGTATTTT	CASSGGSTTQYF
TRBV7-6	NA	NA	17	TRBJ2-5	TGTGCCAGCGGTCGCGGGTTCCTCCGGACAGTCGGCGAGACCCAGTACTTC	CASGRGFLRTVGETQYF
TRBV24-1	NA	NA	17	TRBJ2-3	TGTGCCACCAGTGGCCCCAGGACAGAACCTAGCACAGATACGCAGTATTTT	CATSGPRTEPSTDTQYF
TRBV6-5	TRBD1	NA	15	TRBJ1-2	TGTGCCAGCAACTTGGGGCAGGGGGCGCAAAGTGGCTACACCTTC	CASNLGQGAQSGYTF
TRBV27	NA	NA	14	TRBJ1-3	TGTGCCAGCAGCCGGTCCAACTCTGGAAACACCATATATTTT	CASSRSNSGNTIYF
TRBV30	NA	once	14	TRBJ1-3	TGTGCCTGGAGTGCTAGACAGGACCGAAACACCATATATTTT	CAWSARQDRNTIYF
TRBV12-3/TRBV12-4	NA	NA	12	TRBJ2-7	TGTGCCAGCAGTTTAGCCGGGGTCGAGCAGTACTTC	CASSLAGVEQYF
TRBV7-6	NA	NA	14	TRBJ2-2	TGTGCCAGCAGCCTCCAGGAGAACACCGGGGAGCTGTTTTTT	CASSLQENTGELFF
TRBV2	NA	once	15	TRBJ1-5	TGTGCCAGCAGTCTCTCCGGGATTAGCAATCAGCCCCAGCATTTT	CASSLSGISNQPQHF